Below, one TCR beta chain is given with its context. The source of the sample is a study of blood T cell repertoires in COVID-19. Study as a whole: Both acute and convalescent COVID-19 samples were obtained from the United States, Italy and Spain.

Original data processing: Nucleated cell number was recorded as an estimate derived from reference gene primer amplification. Clones were read by immunoSEQ multiplex PCR, and TCRdb kept only the in-frame ones, dropping some. V and J calls and clone size are as listed in that table; D and trimming were resolved from the DNA. The data contain 150,000 to 200,000 clones, around 88% of them singletons. The CDR3 consists of 15 residues. The V and J ends lost 5 bases and 0 bases respectively, with 11 bases between them. Germline assignment: CDR1 LGHDT and CDR2 YNNKEL (reference sequence). The specimen sequenced was peripheral blood. This TCR came from a woman aged 30 to 39 with acute or convalescent COVID-19. The V call is TRBV3-1 (or the pseudogene TRBV3-2), the J call TRBJ1-3, with D possibly TRBD1 on 5 matching bases. This CDR3 reads CASSNRYPSGNTIYF. CDR3 coding DNA: TGTGCCAGCAGCAACAGGTACCCCTCTGGAAACACCATATATTTT.